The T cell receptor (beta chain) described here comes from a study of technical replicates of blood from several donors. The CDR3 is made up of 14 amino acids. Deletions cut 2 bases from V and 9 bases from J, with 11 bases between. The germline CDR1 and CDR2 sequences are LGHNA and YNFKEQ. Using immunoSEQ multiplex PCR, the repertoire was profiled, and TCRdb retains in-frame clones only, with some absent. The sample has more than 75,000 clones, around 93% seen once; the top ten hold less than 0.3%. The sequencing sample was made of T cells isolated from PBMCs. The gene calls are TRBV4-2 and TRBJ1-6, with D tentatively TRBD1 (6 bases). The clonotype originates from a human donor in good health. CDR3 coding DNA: TGTGCCAGCAGCCAAAGCCCCAGGGGTTCACCCCTCCACTTT. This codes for CASSQSPRGSPLHF.